This TCR beta chain was recovered during a study of shared clonotypes between healthy human individuals. The assay was carried out at the deep level. The table came from immunoSEQ multiplex PCR; TCRdb's copy has only in-frame clones and leaves some out. The data show around 700,000 clones, with less than 85% seen just once and approximately 1.6% held by the top ten. The V end was cut by 0 bases, the J end by 2 bases, with 12 bases between. This CDR3 has 15 residues. Germline V gives CDR1 SGHNT, CDR2 YYREEE (reference sequence). The genes are TRBV5-4 and TRBJ2-7; D is undetermined. The clonotype originates from a woman in her twenties or thirties in good health. Sequencing input: memory CD4+ T cells sorted from blood. Sample subset: CD45RA-negative fraction. The CDR3 nucleotides are TGTGCCAGCAGCTTGGCCGGCCAGTTGGCCTACGAGCAGTACTTC. Translated, it gives CASSLAGQLAYEQYF.